The 23 T cell receptor beta chains below all came from one sample that was sequenced in a study of T cell repertoires in aging, cancer and after chemotherapy. TCR beta rearrangements were amplified from peripheral blood genomic DNA. TRB rearrangements spanning V, D and J were amplified using mixed TRB-A/B primers. TCRdb fed the multiplex PCR reads into MiXCR, producing one record per CDR3 protein. The sample includes about 9,000 distinct CDR3 sequences, more than 20% of them seen just once. The specimen was blood. Every receptor here comes from a human donor with a blood cancer. The donor label of this sample is uncertain.

This clonotype is medium-sized by share. This sequence joins TRBV19 and TRBJ2-7, with 12 bases identical to TRBD2. Germline CDR1 is LNHDA and CDR2 is SQIVND (reference sequence). CDR3 length: 14 amino acids. The V and J ends lost 5 bases and 6 bases, in that order; junction bases with no gene match: 5. CDR3 DNA: TGTGCCAGTAGTCAGACTAGCGGGAGATCCGAGCAGTACTTC. Protein product: CASSQTSGRSEQYF.

This clonotype came up a few times. V is TRBV24-1 and J is TRBJ2-5; D gene ambiguous. The germline gives CDR1 KGHDR, CDR2 SFDVKD. The V and J ends lost 4 bases and 2 bases respectively, with 10 bases between them. The CDR3 sequence is 14 residues long. The CDR3 DNA reads TGTGCCACCAGTGACGTAACACAACAAGAGACCCAGTACTTC. Protein sequence: CATSDVTQQETQYF.

Concerning this clonotype itself: This may stem from a read error, because a much larger clone lies one nucleotide away. The V call is TRBV19, the J call TRBJ1-1, with D hard to call. This CDR3 is 15 amino acids long. The V end was cut by 5 bases, the J end by 5 bases, with 18 bases between. Per germline, CDR1 LNHDA and CDR2 SQIVND (reference sequence). The CDR3 region has the DNA TGTGCCAGTAGTCTTCAGAGGGCGCGTGGTACTGAAGCTTTCTTT. Translation gives CASSLQRARGTEAFF.

By its share, this clonotype is medium-sized. The chain is built from TRBV19 and TRBJ2-4; TRBD2 matches at 7 bases. Germline CDR1 reads LNHDA; CDR2 reads SQIVND (reference sequence). There are 16 residues in the CDR3. V gave up 3 bases and J gave up 3 bases; unmatched junction bases: 8. For the CDR3, the DNA is TGTGCCAGTAGTATTGGAGGACTAGGAGTCAAAAACATTCAGTACTTC. This translates into CASSIGGLGVKNIQYF.

This clonotype is labeled medium-sized. The CDR3 coding sequence is TGTGCCAGTTTTAGGTTTTATGGCAGTGAAGCTTTCTTT. Translating it yields CASFRFYGSEAFF. The J gene is TRBJ1-1, the V gene TRBV19; D unresolved. Germline V gives CDR1 LNHDA, CDR2 SQIVND (reference sequence). The CDR3 is made up of 13 amino acids. Trimming shortened V by 8 bases and J by 7 bases, and 17 bases separated the two germline ends.

This clonotype was observed a few times. The chain is built from TRBV6-1 and TRBJ1-1; TRBD1 matches at 9 bases. Germline V lookup: CDR1 MNHNS, CDR2 SASEGT. J gave up 4 bases and V 10 bases, and 16 bases lay outside the gene matches. The length of the CDR3 is 16 residues. CDR3 protein: CATAPRTGVMGTEAFF. DNA for the CDR3: TGTGCCACCGCTCCCAGGACAGGGGTCATGGGCACTGAAGCTTTCTTT.

This clonotype has just a few counts. The rearrangement joins TRBV7-3 to TRBJ2-7, with 9 bases lining up with TRBD2. Unmatched junction bases numbered 3, after V lost 1 base and J lost 5 bases. CDR3 length: 14 amino acids. CDR1 and CDR2 (germline): SGHTA, FQGTGA. The CDR3 is CASSLNGLANEQYF. CDR3 coding DNA: TGTGCCAGCAGCTTAAACGGACTAGCGAACGAGCAGTACTTC.

V and J are TRBV7-9 and TRBJ1-4; 10 positions agree with TRBD1. The CDR3 has 15 amino acids. CDR1 and CDR2 from the germline V gene are SEHNR and FQNEAQ (reference sequence). Trimming cost V 5 bases and J 8 bases; bases outside gene matches: 8. Here the CDR3 DNA reads TGTGCCAGCAGCCGGCGGACAGGGGGAGGCGAAAAACTGTTTTTT. Its protein is CASSRRTGGGEKLFF.

The chain combines TRBV7-9 with TRBJ1-4, with 7 bases identical to TRBD1. Trimming removed 4 bases from V and 7 bases from J; junction bases left unmatched: 15. CDR3 length: 17 amino acids. The germline V gene has CDR1 SEHNR and CDR2 FQNEAQ (reference sequence). CDR3 bases: TGTGCCAGCAGCTCAACGTCGTTCCGACAGGGTGGTGAAAAACTGTTTTTT. This sequence encodes CASSSTSFRQGGEKLFF. The full variable domain, rest sourced from reference TRBV7-9 and TRBJ1-4, is DTGVSQNPRHKITKRGQNVTFRCDPISEHNRLYWYRQTLGQGPEFLTYFQNEAQLEKSRLLSDRFSAERPKGSFSTLEIQRTEQGDSAMYLCASSSTSFRQGGEKLFFGSGTQLSVL.

The chain joins TRBV7-2 to TRBJ1-2; D not resolved. The V gene's germline CDR1 is SGHTA and CDR2 FQGNSA. Trimming shortened V by 2 bases and J by 4 bases, and 14 bases separated the two germline ends. The length of the CDR3 is 15 residues. Written as DNA, the CDR3 is TGTGCCAGCAGCTTACGGGGTGTGGGTTCCTATGGCTACACCTTC. This codes for CASSLRGVGSYGYTF. The variable domain in full, completed from reference TRBV7-2 and TRBJ1-2, reads GAGVSQSPSNKVTEKGKDVELRCDPISGHTALYWYRQSLGQGLEFLIYFQGNSAPDKSGLPSDRFSAERTGGSVSTLTIQRTQQEDSAVYLCASSLRGVGSYGYTFGSGTRLTVV.

The V and J genes are TRBV10-3 and TRBJ2-7; 14 nucleotides align to TRBD2. The CDR3 is made up of 16 amino acids. The germline gives CDR1 ENHRY, CDR2 SYGVKD. The V gene end was trimmed by 5 bases and the J gene end by 1 base; junction bases not matched to a gene: 4. This CDR3 is CAISRLAGGWSYEQYF. As DNA, the CDR3 is TGTGCCATCAGTAGACTAGCGGGAGGGTGGTCCTACGAGCAGTACTTC.

The chain combines TRBV30 with TRBJ1-2, with D possibly TRBD1 on 5 matching bases. Germline V gives CDR1 GTSNPN, CDR2 SVGIG (reference sequence). CDR3 length: 11 residues. V lost 3 bases, J lost 8 bases, and 10 bases lay in between. DNA of the CDR3: TGTGCCTGGAGAGGGGTGCAGGGCTACACCTTC. This translates into CAWRGVQGYTF.

As for this clonotype: Compared with germline, one end of the junction differs, possibly owing to a read error. J is TRBJ2-3 and V is TRBV5-1; tentative D call: TRBD2 (6 bases). This CDR3 has 17 amino acids. Per germline, CDR1 SGHRS and CDR2 YFSETQ. This CDR3 reads CASSVAASPWGTDTQYF. CDR3 bases: TGTGCCAGCAGCGTAGCGGCCAGTCCTTGGGGCACAGATACGCAGTATTTT. Drawing the rest from reference TRBV5-1 and TRBJ2-3, the complete variable domain is KAGVTQTPRYLIKTRGQQVTLSCSPISGHRSVSWYQQTPGQGLQFLFEYFSETQRNKGNFPGRFSGRQFSNSRSEMNVSTLELGDSALYLCASSVAASPWGTDTQYFGPGTRLTVL.

The V gene is TRBV14, the J gene TRBJ1-2; D is unresolved. With 0 bases removed from V and 3 bases from J, the gap between germline ends came to 11 bases. From germline, CDR1 is SGHDN and CDR2 FVKESK. The CDR3 consists of 15 residues. CDR3 DNA: TGTGCCAGCAGCCAAGATCTTCGGGGATACTATGGCTACACCTTC. Encoded protein: CASSQDLRGYYGYTF. Filled out from reference TRBV14 and TRBJ1-2, the complete variable domain reads EAGVTQFPSHSVIEKGQTVTLRCDPISGHDNLYWYRRVMGKEIKFLLHFVKESKQDESGMPNNRFLAERTGGTYSTLKVQPAELEDSGVYFCASSQDLRGYYGYTFGSGTRLTVV.

Relative to its sample, this clonotype is medium-sized (0.01 to 0.1%). This chain uses TRBV18 with TRBJ2-6; D gene unclear. Trimming took 2 bases from V and 2 from J, leaving 13 bases between them. CDR1 and CDR2 (germline): KGHSH, LQKENI. The CDR3 consists of 17 residues. This CDR3 reads CASSPFDGSAGANVLTF. CDR3 coding DNA: TGTGCCAGCTCACCATTTGACGGCTCGGCTGGGGCCAACGTCCTGACTTTC.

Judged by abundance, this clonotype is medium-sized. This chain uses TRBV19 with TRBJ2-7, with 11 nucleotides matching TRBD1. The CDR3 covers 15 residues. Unmatched junction bases numbered 3, after V lost 5 bases and J lost 0 bases. CDR1 is LNHDA and CDR2 is SQIVND in the germline V gene (reference sequence). CDR3: CASSFGQGASYEQYF. The DNA of the CDR3 is TGTGCCAGTAGTTTTGGACAGGGGGCCTCCTACGAGCAGTACTTC.

This clonotype was picked up a small number of times. The J gene is TRBJ2-3, the V gene TRBV7-9; TRBD1 might be the D (5 bases). This CDR3 comprises 15 residues. The germline V and J ends were trimmed by 1 base and 2 bases, with 10 bases remaining between them. Looked up from germline, CDR1 is SEHNR and CDR2 is FQNEAQ (reference sequence). Written as DNA, the CDR3 is TGTGCCAGCAGCTTAGATCGCAGGGACACAGATACGCAGTATTTT. It codes for CASSLDRRDTDTQYF.

With regard to this clonotype: This sequence may be a read error, since a much larger clone differs from it by one base. The genes are TRBV7-4 and TRBJ2-3; unclear D gene. The CDR3 covers 16 residues. The germline CDR1 and CDR2 sequences are SGHVT and SQSDAQ. V lost 1 base and J 0 bases, leaving 11 bases between the germline ends. For the CDR3, the DNA is TGTGCCAGCAGCTTAGTCGCAGGCTCTAGCACAGATACGCAGTATTTT. Its protein is CASSLVAGSSTDTQYF.

This clonotype is medium-sized in the sample. V gene TRBV19 combines with J gene TRBJ2-3, with D possibly TRBD1 on 7 matching bases. Germline V CDR1 and CDR2: LNHDA, SQIVND (reference sequence). The V end lost 7 bases, the J end lost 2 bases, and 16 bases lay between the germline ends. CDR3 length: 15 residues. Here the CDR3 DNA reads TGTGCCAGTAATTCTCGGGGGACAGTCACAGATACGCAGTATTTT. Translated: CASNSRGTVTDTQYF.

This clonotype qualifies as medium-sized. The chain combines TRBV6-5 with TRBJ2-2, with D hard to call. Germline lookup yields CDR1 MNHEY and CDR2 SVGAGI. V was trimmed by 4 bases and J by 6 bases, leaving 6 bases between them. The CDR3 has 12 amino acids. CDR3 loop: CASSSSPGELFF. The CDR3 DNA reads as TGTGCCAGCAGTTCGTCCCCCGGGGAGCTGTTTTTT.

A word on this clonotype: This clone may be a read error of a much larger clone one base away. The chain joins TRBV7-9 to TRBJ2-7, with 12 bases identical to TRBD2. The CDR3 totals 13 residues. CDR1 and CDR2 from the germline V gene are SEHNR and FQNEAQ (reference sequence). Unmatched junction bases numbered 7, after V lost 10 bases and J lost 6 bases. In DNA form, the CDR3 reads TGTGCCACTCCGACTAGCGGGAGATGCGAGCAGTACTTC. Translated: CATPTSGRCEQYF.

The CDR3 protein is CAWTRRGLGYTF. DNA of the CDR3: TGTGCCTGGACCCGAAGGGGGCTCGGCTACACCTTC. J is TRBJ1-2 and V is TRBV30, with TRBD1 identical over 7 bases. The CDR3 spans 12 residues. The V gene end was trimmed by 4 bases and the J gene end by 8 bases; junction bases not matched to a gene: 7. Germline CDR1 and CDR2: GTSNPN and SVGIG (reference sequence).

The chain links TRBV7-9 to TRBJ2-1, with 7 bases that match TRBD2. Unmatched junction bases numbered 13, after V lost 10 bases and J lost 4 bases. The CDR3 runs to 15 residues. Germline V gene lookup returns CDR1 SEHNR and CDR2 FQNEAQ (reference sequence). The CDR3 reads CAILPLADSYNEQFF. The DNA for the CDR3 is TGTGCCATCCTTCCCCTAGCGGATTCTTACAATGAGCAGTTCTTC.